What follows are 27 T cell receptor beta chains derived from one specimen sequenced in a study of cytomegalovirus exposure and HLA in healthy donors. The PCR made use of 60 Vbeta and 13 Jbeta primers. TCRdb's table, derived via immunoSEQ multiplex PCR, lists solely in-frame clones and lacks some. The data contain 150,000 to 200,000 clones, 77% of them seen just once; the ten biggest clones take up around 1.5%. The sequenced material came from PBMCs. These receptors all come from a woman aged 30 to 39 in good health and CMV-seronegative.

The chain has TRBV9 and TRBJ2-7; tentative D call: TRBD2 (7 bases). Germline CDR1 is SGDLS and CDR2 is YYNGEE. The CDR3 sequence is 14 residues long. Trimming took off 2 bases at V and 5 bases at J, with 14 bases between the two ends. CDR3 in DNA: TGTGCCAGCAGCGTCGGGGGGCTCCGCAACGAGCAGTACTTC. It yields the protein CASSVGGLRNEQYF.

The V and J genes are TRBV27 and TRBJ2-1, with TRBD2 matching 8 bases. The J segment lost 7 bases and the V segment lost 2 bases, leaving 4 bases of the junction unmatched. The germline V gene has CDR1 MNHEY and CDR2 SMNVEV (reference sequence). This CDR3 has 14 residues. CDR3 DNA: TGTGCCAGCAGTTTAGCGGGGGGTCAAAATGAGCAGTTCTTC. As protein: CASSLAGGQNEQFF.

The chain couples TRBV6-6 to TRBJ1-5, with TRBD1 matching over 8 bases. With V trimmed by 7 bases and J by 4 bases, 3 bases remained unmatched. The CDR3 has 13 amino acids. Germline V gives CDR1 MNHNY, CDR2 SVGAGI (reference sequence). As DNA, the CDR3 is TGTGCCAGCAACAGACAGGGGAATCAGCCCCAGCATTTT. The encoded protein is CASNRQGNQPQHF.

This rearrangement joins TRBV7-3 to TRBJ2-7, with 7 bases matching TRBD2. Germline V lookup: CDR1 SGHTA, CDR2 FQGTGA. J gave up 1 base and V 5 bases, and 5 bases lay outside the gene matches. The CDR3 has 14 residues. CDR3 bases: TGTGCCAGCAGCACCTCGGGAGGTTCCTACGAGCAGTACTTC. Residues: CASSTSGGSYEQYF.

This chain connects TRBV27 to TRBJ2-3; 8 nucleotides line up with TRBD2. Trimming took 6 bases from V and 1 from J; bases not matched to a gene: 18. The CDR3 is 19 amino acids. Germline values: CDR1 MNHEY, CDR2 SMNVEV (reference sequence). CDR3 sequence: CASSLMGFSGGEGTDTQYF. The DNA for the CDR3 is TGTGCCAGCAGCCTCATGGGCTTTTCGGGGGGGGAAGGCACAGATACGCAGTATTTT.

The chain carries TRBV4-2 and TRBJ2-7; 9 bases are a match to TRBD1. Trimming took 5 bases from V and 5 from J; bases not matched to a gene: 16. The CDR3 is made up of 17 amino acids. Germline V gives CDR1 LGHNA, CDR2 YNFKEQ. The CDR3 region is CASSDPFLTGGGNEQYF. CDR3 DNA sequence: TGTGCCAGCAGCGATCCGTTCTTGACAGGGGGAGGCAACGAGCAGTACTTC.

Here the CDR3 reads CASSEDRGLSSYNEQFF. The CDR3 DNA sequence: TGTGCCAGCAGCGAAGACAGGGGGCTCAGCTCCTACAATGAGCAGTTCTTC. This chain links TRBV5-8 with TRBJ2-1; 10 bases fit TRBD1. The length of the CDR3 is 17 residues. V was pared by 4 bases and J by 0 bases, with 7 bases of the junction left unmatched. The germline CDR1 and CDR2 sequences are SGHTS and YDEGEE.

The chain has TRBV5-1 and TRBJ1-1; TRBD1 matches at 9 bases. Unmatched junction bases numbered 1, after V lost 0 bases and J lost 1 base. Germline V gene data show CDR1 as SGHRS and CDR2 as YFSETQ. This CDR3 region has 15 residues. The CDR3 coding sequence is TGCGCCAGCAGCTTGGAGGGACAGGGGAACACTGAAGCTTTCTTT. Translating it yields CASSLEGQGNTEAFF.

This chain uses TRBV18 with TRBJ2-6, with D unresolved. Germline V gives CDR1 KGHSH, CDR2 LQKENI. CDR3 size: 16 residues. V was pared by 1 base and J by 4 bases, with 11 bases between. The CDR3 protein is CASSPLREWGANVLTF. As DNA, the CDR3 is TGTGCCAGCTCACCACTACGTGAGTGGGGGGCCAACGTCCTGACTTTC.

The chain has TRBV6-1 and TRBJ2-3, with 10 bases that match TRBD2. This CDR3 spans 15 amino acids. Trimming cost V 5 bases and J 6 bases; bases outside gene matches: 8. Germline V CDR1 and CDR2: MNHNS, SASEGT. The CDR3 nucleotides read TGTGCCAGCAGTCACCCTAGCGGGGGAGGGGATACGCAGTATTTT. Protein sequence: CASSHPSGGGDTQYF.

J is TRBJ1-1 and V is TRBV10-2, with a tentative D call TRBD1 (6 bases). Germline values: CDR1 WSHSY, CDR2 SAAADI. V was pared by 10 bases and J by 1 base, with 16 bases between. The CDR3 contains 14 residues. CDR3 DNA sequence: TGCGCCACAGGTACCGGGACACAGAACACTGAAGCTTTCTTT. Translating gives CATGTGTQNTEAFF.

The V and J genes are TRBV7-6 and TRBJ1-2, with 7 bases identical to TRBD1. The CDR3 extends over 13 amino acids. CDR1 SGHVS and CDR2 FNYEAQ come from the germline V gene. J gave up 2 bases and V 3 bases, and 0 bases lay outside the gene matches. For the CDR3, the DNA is TGTGCCAGCAGCTTGGGACAGAACTATGGCTACACCTTC. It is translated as CASSLGQNYGYTF.

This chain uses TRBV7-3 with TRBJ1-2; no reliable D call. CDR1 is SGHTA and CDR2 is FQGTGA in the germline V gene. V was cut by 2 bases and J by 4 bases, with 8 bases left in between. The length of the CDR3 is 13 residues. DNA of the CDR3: TGTGCCAGCAGCTTACAACAAGTCTATGGCTACACCTTC. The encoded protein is CASSLQQVYGYTF.

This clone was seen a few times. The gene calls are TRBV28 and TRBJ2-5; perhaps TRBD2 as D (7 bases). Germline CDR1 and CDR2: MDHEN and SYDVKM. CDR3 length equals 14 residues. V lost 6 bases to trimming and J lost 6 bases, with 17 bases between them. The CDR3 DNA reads TGTGCCAGCAGCCCGCCGGGGGGCGGGAAGACCCAGTACTTC. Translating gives CASSPPGGGKTQYF.

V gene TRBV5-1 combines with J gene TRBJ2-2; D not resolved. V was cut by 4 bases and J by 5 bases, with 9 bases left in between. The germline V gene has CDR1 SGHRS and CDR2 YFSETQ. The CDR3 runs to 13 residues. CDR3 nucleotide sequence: TGCGCCAGCAGCAAACAGCAAACCGGGGAGCTGTTTTTT. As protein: CASSKQQTGELFF.

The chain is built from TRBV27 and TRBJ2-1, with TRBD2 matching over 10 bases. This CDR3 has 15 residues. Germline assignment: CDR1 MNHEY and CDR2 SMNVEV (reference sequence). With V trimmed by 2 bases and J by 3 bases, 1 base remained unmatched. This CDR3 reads CASSLLAGDYNEQFF. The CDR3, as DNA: TGTGCCAGCAGTTTACTAGCGGGGGACTACAATGAGCAGTTCTTC.

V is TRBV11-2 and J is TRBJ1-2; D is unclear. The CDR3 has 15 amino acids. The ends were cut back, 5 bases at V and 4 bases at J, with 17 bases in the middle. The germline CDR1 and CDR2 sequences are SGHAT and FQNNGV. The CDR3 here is CASSPKAGSFYGYTF. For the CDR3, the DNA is TGTGCCAGCAGCCCGAAGGCGGGGTCCTTCTATGGCTACACCTTC.

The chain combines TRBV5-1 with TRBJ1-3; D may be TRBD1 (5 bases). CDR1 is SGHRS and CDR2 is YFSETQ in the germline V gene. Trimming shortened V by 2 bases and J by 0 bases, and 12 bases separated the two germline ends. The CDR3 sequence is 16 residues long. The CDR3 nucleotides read TGCGCCAGCAGCTTCTCAGGGTACAACTCTGGAAACACCATATATTTT. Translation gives CASSFSGYNSGNTIYF.

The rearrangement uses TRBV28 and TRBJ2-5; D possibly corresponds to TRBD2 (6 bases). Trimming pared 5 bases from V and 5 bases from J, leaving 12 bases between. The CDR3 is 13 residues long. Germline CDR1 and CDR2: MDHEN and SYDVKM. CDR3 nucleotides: TGTGCCAGCAGTCGGGCGGGGAGGGAGACCCAGTACTTC. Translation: CASSRAGRETQYF. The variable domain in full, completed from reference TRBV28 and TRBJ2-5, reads DVKVTQSSRYLVKRTGEKVFLECVQDMDHENMFWYRQDPGLGLRLIYFSYDVKMKEKGDIPEGYSVSREKKERFSLILESASTNQTSMYLCASSRAGRETQYFGPGTRLLVL.

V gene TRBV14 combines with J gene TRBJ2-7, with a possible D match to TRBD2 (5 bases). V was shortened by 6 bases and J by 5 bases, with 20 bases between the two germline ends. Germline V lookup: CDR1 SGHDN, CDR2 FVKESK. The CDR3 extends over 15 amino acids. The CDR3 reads CASSPLGSSGNEQYF. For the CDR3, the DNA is TGTGCCAGCAGTCCCCTCGGTAGCTCCGGGAACGAGCAGTACTTC.

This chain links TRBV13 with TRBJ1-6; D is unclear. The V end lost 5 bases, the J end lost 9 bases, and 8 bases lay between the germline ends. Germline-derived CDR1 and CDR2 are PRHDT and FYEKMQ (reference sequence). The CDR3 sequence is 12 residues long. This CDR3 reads CASSMSSSPLHF. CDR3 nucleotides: TGTGCCAGCAGCATGTCCAGTTCACCCCTCCACTTT.

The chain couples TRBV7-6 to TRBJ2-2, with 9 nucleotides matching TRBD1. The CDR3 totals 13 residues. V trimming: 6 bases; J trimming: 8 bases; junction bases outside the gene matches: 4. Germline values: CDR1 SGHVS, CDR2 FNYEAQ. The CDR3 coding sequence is TGTGCCAGCAGGGGGACAGGGATAGGGGAGCTGTTTTTT. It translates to CASRGTGIGELFF. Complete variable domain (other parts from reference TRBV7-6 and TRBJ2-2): GAGVSQSPRYKVTKRGQDVALRCDPISGHVSLYWYRQALGQGPEFLTYFNYEAQQDKSGLPNDRFSAERPEGSISTLTIQRTEQRDSAMYRCASRGTGIGELFFGEGSRLTVL.

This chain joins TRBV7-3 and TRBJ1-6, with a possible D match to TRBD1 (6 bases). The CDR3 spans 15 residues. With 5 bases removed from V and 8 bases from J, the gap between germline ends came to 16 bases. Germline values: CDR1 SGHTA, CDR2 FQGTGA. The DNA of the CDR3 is TGTGCCAGCAGCGCAACGACAGGTCACGATTCACCCCTCCACTTT. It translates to CASSATTGHDSPLHF. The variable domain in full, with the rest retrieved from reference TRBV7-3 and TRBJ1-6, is GAGVSQTPSNKVTEKGKYVELRCDPISGHTALYWYRQSLGQGPEFLIYFQGTGAADDSGLPNDRFFAVRPEGSVSTLKIQRTERGDSAVYLCASSATTGHDSPLHFGNGTRLTVT.

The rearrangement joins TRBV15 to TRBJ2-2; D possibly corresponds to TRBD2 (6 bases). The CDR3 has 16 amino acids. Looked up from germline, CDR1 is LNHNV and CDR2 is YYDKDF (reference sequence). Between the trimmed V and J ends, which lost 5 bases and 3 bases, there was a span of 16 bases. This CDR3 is CATSQIASVDTGELFF. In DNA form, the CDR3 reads TGTGCCACCAGCCAAATCGCTAGCGTGGACACCGGGGAGCTGTTTTTT.

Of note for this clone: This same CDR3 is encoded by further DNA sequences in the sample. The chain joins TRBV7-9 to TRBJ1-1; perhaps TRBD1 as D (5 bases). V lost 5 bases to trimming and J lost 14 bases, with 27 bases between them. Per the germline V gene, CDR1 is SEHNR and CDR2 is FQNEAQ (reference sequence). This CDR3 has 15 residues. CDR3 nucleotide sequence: TGTGCCAGCAGCACGGGTCTAAGCAGGGAAGGTGCTGCCTTCTTT. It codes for CASSTGLSREGAAFF. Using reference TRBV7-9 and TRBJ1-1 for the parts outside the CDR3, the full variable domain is DTGVSQNPRHKITKRGQNVTFRCDPISEHNRLYWYRQTLGQGPEFLTYFQNEAQLEKSRLLSDRFSAERPKGSFSTLEIQRTEQGDSAMYLCASSTGLSREGAAFFGQGTRLTVV.

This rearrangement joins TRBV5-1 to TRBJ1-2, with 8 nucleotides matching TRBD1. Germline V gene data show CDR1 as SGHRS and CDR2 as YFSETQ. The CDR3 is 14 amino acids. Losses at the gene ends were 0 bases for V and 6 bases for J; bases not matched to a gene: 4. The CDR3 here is CASSLEDRVNGYTF. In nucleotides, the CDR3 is TGCGCCAGCAGCTTGGAGGACAGGGTGAATGGCTACACCTTC.

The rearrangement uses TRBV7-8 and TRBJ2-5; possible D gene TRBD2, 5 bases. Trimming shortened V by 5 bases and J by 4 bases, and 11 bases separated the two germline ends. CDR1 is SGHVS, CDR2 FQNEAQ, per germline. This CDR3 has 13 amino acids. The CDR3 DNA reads TGTGCCAGCAGCATGGCTGAGGGAGAGACCCAGTACTTC. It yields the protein CASSMAEGETQYF. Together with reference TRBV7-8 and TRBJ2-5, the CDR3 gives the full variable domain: GAGVSQSPRYKVAKRGQDVALRCDPISGHVSLFWYQQALGQGPEFLTYFQNEAQLDKSGLPSDRFFAERPEGSVSTLKIQRTQQEDSAVYLCASSMAEGETQYFGPGTRLLVL.